The present T cell receptor beta chain was sequenced within a study of vaccination effects on CD4 cells after COVID-19. Antigen-specific CD4+ T cells were first expanded with viral peptide pools by the ViraFEST assay and only then sequenced. Culture proceeded for more than nine days, and CD4+ T cells were then isolated. The vaccine recipients had no prior SARS-CoV-2 infection, with negative nucleocapsid antibodies. Half-medium changes using IL-2 medium occurred on days 3 and 7. TCRdb's table, derived via immunoSEQ multiplex PCR, lists solely in-frame clones and lacks some. The sample holds roughly 65,000 clones, 70% to 80% seen once. Findings and caveats of the study: Few convalescent patients were included, and no early post-infection timepoints were sampled. Only 1 of 255 vaccine-induced clones from healthy vaccinees cross-reacted with common cold coronaviruses. Clones of infection and vaccine origin contracted markedly late after vaccination.

With regard to this clone: Its cognate antigen is unknown.

This CDR3 region has 15 residues. The V gene lost 2 bases and the J gene lost 3 bases, with 11 bases spanning the gap. Looked up from germline, CDR1 is SGHAT and CDR2 is FQNNGV. The genes are TRBV11-2 and TRBJ1-5; D is ambiguous. Sequenced here: CD4+ T cells from PBMCs cultured with HCoV-NL63 spike peptides, sampled before COVID-19 vaccination. This clonotype was sampled from a human donor who received a COVID-19 vaccine. The CDR3 coding sequence is TGTGCCAGCAGCTTAACCCCTGAGACCAATCAGCCCCAGCATTTT. The encoded protein is CASSLTPETNQPQHF. The whole variable domain, remainder taken from reference TRBV11-2 and TRBJ1-5, is EAGVAQSPRYKIIEKRQSVAFWCNPISGHATLYWYQQILGQGPKLLIQFQNNGVVDDSQLPKDRFSAERLKGVDSTLKIQPAKLEDSAVYLCASSLTPETNQPQHFGDGTRLSIL.